This T cell receptor (beta chain) appears in the sequencing data of a study of immune heterogeneity within non-small cell lung tumors (dated by TCRdb to 2017 to 2018). As for the study more broadly: Histology comprised a handful of squamous cell carcinomas, roughly ten non-squamous carcinomas and 1 tumor not otherwise specified. Whole-exome sequencing, RNA-seq and TCR beta repertoire sequencing were combined for multiple spatially distinct regions from each NSCLC tumor so that intratumoral immune heterogeneity could be examined. Transcriptome data were available for just 35 to 50 loci from about a dozen patients, whereas TCR repertoire analysis spanned 55 to 70 tumor loci from about 15 patients. Neoantigen binding to each patient's HLA alleles was predicted with netMHCpan-3.0 for mutant peptides of 8 to 11 amino acids. General conclusions and limits of the study: Identical dominant CDR3B clonotypes recurred across loci within a patient, yet different tumor locations also harbored unique high-frequency clones. Individual patients mostly had different high-frequency TCR beta clonotypes. Local T-cell repertoire clonality showed a statistically significant but moderate positive correlation with local tumor mutational burden (R roughly 0.31).

Genomic DNA extracted from bulk tumor tissue served as TCR template, with 600 to 700 ng gDNA amplified per sample. During surgery, multiple biopsies were taken from each primary tumor and placed as far apart as possible within the tumor mass. The study cohort was described as untreated and was composed of newly diagnosed NSCLC cases undergoing curative surgery. The donor group was made up of roughly 15 newly diagnosed non-small cell lung cancer patients undergoing surgery with curative intent. A couple of independent pathologists examined the resected tumor masses. Sequencing was performed only on DNA and RNA samples of high quality. The table lists this clonotype with many counts. Its antigen has not been determined. No quality values exist for individual bases; no much larger clone is one base distant. A multiplex PCR system amplified the TCR beta CDR3 region, with a first 10-cycle round using 32 V-gene forward and 13 J-gene reverse primers. The first PCR round used a QIAGEN Multiplex PCR Kit, and the primer sequences were filed in Chinese patent CN105087789A. In a second PCR round, Illumina universal primers were added with the Phusion High-Fidelity PCR Kit. The TCR libraries underwent paired-end sequencing with a read length of 151 bp on the Illumina HiSeq X Ten platform. The source study handled its data this way. Reads without multiplex PCR primers were removed using Cutadapt, read pairs were merged using PEAR, and CDR3 regions were called using MiXCR with default settings. Shannon entropy measured repertoire diversity, and clonality was calculated as one minus the Shannon entropy divided by the ln of the count of productive unique sequences. Dominant or high-frequency T-cell clones were defined as clonotypes at frequencies of at least 0.5%. Starting from the raw public reads, TCRdb applied fastp trimming at Q25, assembled clones with MiXCR and retained in-frame beta chains. Rows with one shared CDR3 protein collapse into an entry with the most common genes and DNA. The V and J calls here are based on TCRdb, not the publication. The sample contains 9,500 to 11,000 distinct CDR3 sequences, around 27% of them found a single time. The ten largest clones capture 27% of the sample.

The sequence came from a woman in her 50s with non-small cell lung cancer. Sequencing was carried out using lung tumor tissue.

The DNA is TGTGCCAGCAGTGAAAGATGGGCAGGGGTAGAGACCCAGTACTTC. It encodes CASSERWAGVETQYF. The rearranged chain carries TRBV6-1 and TRBJ2-5; TRBD1 is a weak D gene call, 6 bases matching. From a lookup of the germline V gene, CDR1 and CDR2 are MNHNS and SASEGT. V is pared back by 2 bases and J by 4 bases, with 14 bases lying between the germline termini. From its cysteine to its phenylalanine, the CDR3 spans 15 amino acids. The CDR3 DNA has 45 bases and is translated from base 1.